These 20 T cell receptor beta chains originate from one sample sequenced in a study of early T cells in non-severe SARS-CoV-2 infection. TCRdb fed the 5' RACE reads into MiXCR, producing one record per CDR3 protein. The table records about 50,000 distinct CDR3 sequences, roughly a tenth of them present only once. Sequences were derived from whole blood, sampled at baseline. The receptors here all came from an adult who was a healthcare worker with PCR-confirmed SARS-CoV-2 infection or an uninfected control (not recorded which).

This clonotype has only a few counts. V and J are TRBV28 and TRBJ2-7; D call uncertain. Germline-derived CDR1 and CDR2 are MDHEN and SYDVKM. The CDR3 consists of 12 residues. V gave up 1 base and J gave up 3 bases, with 4 bases separating them. CDR3 residues: CASSLYFYEQYF. DNA for the CDR3: TGTGCCAGCAGTTTATATTTCTACGAGCAGTACTTC.

The chain has TRBV5-1 and TRBJ1-5, with D unresolved. CDR3 length: 13 amino acids. Germline values: CDR1 SGHRS, CDR2 YFSETQ. Trimming removed 4 bases at V and 8 bases at J, with 13 bases between. This chain's CDR3 is CASSPGSGEPQHF. The CDR3 DNA reads TGCGCCAGCAGCCCGGGATCGGGTGAGCCCCAGCATTTT.

This clonotype came up a few times. The chain combines TRBV2 with TRBJ2-7; D unclear. Germline V CDR1 and CDR2: SNHLY, FYNNEI. CDR3 length: 14 amino acids. With 3 bases removed from V and 2 bases from J, the gap between germline ends came to 11 bases. The CDR3 region is CASSEVGSTYEQYF. The DNA of the CDR3 is TGTGCCAGCAGTGAGGTCGGAAGTACCTACGAGCAGTACTTC. The entire variable domain, with the rest obtained from reference TRBV2 and TRBJ2-7, is as follows: EPEVTQTPSHQVTQMGQEVILRCVPISNHLYFYWYRQILGQKVEFLVSFYNNEISEKSEIFDDQFSVERPDGSNFTLKIRSTKLEDSAMYFCASSEVGSTYEQYFGPGTRLTVT.

V usage is TRBV13 and J usage is TRBJ2-4; D is perhaps TRBD1 or TRBD2 (5 bases each). CDR3 size: 16 residues. CDR1 is PRHDT, CDR2 FYEKMQ, per germline (reference sequence). Trimming shortened V by 3 bases and J by 1 base, and 13 bases separated the two germline ends. The CDR3 DNA reads as TGTGCCAGCAGCTTGACCAGGGACGGGGCCAAAAACATTCAGTACTTC. The encoded protein is CASSLTRDGAKNIQYF.

This clonotype showed up many times. V and J are TRBV29-1 and TRBJ2-1; tentatively, D is TRBD2 (6 bases). Per the germline V gene, CDR1 is SQVTM and CDR2 is ANQGSEA. The CDR3 has 14 amino acids. V shed 4 bases and J shed 7 bases, with 17 bases lying between them. Here the CDR3 reads CSVARGGPGNEQFF. Written as DNA, the CDR3 is TGCAGCGTTGCGAGGGGAGGCCCTGGGAATGAGCAGTTCTTC.

The table lists this clonotype with many counts. This chain uses TRBV29-1 with TRBJ1-1, with D unclear. The CDR3 extends over 13 amino acids. V lost 5 bases and J lost 1, with 11 bases in between. Germline-derived CDR1 and CDR2 are SQVTM and ANQGSEA. CDR3 amino acids: CSVQRESNTEAFF. CDR3 bases: TGCAGCGTTCAAAGGGAGTCGAACACTGAAGCTTTCTTT.

Many counts were recorded for this clonotype. This chain connects TRBV11-2 to TRBJ1-2; TRBD1 might be the D (5 bases). This CDR3 comprises 11 residues. Per germline, CDR1 SGHAT and CDR2 FQNNGV. V lost 5 bases, J lost 8 bases, and 9 bases lay in between. The CDR3, as DNA: TGTGCCAGCAGCATCGGGGCCGGCTACACCTTC. It translates to CASSIGAGYTF. The full variable domain, rest sourced from reference TRBV11-2 and TRBJ1-2, is EAGVAQSPRYKIIEKRQSVAFWCNPISGHATLYWYQQILGQGPKLLIQFQNNGVVDDSQLPKDRFSAERLKGVDSTLKIQPAKLEDSAVYLCASSIGAGYTFGSGTRLTVV.

The chain uses TRBV18 and TRBJ1-1; 7 positions match TRBD1. CDR3 length: 14 amino acids. V was clipped by 0 bases and J by 7 bases; unmatched bases: 5. Per the germline V gene, CDR1 is KGHSH and CDR2 is LQKENI. The CDR3 sequence: CASSPPNRGGEAFF. The CDR3 nucleotides are TGTGCCAGCTCACCACCGAACAGGGGCGGTGAAGCTTTCTTT.

This clonotype was recorded a few times. The chain combines TRBV6-1 with TRBJ2-7, with a weak D call TRBD2 (6 bases). This CDR3 spans 17 amino acids. Germline values: CDR1 MNHNS, CDR2 SASEGT. V lost 5 bases and J lost 2, with 22 bases in between. The CDR3 loop is CASSFSTGTLTTYEQYF. CDR3 DNA sequence: TGTGCCAGCAGTTTTTCCACCGGGACTCTAACGACCTACGAGCAGTACTTC.

This clonotype was detected many times. The rearrangement joins TRBV20-1 to TRBJ2-1; maybe TRBD2 (7 bases). V dropped 6 bases and J dropped 6 bases, with 12 bases sitting between them. The germline V gene encodes CDR1 DFQATT and CDR2 SNEGSKA (reference sequence). This CDR3 has 12 amino acids. The CDR3 spells CSAGGGFNEQFF. The CDR3 DNA reads as TGCAGTGCGGGAGGGGGTTTCAATGAGCAGTTCTTC.

This clonotype was found once. The DNA for the CDR3 is TGTGCCACCCGCGGGGTCTCAGATACGCAGTATTTT. Protein product: CATRGVSDTQYF. This chain links TRBV27 with TRBJ2-3, with D tentatively TRBD2 (6 bases). Germline V lookup: CDR1 MNHEY, CDR2 SMNVEV (reference sequence). The germline V and J ends were trimmed by 10 bases and 4 bases, with 12 bases remaining between them. The CDR3 runs to 12 residues.

This clonotype was found a few times. J is TRBJ1-3 and V is TRBV5-5, with D possibly TRBD1 on 5 matching bases. Trimming took off 4 bases at V and 6 bases at J, with 14 bases between the two ends. Germline CDR1 reads SGHKS; CDR2 reads YYEKEE (reference sequence). This CDR3 spans 14 amino acids. DNA of the CDR3: TGTGCCAGCAGCCCAGGGACGATCGTAAACACCATATATTTT. Translation: CASSPGTIVNTIYF.

The sample holds a few counts of this clonotype. This chain connects TRBV3-1 to TRBJ1-6; TRBD1 aligns across 7 bases. The V gene end was trimmed by 8 bases and the J gene end by 5 bases; junction bases not matched to a gene: 3. Germline-derived CDR1 and CDR2 are LGHDT and YNNKEL (reference sequence). This CDR3 has 13 amino acids. Written as DNA, the CDR3 is TGTGCCAGCTCGGGACAGAATAATTCACCCCTCCACTTT. Its protein product is CASSGQNNSPLHF. Full variable domain (outside the CDR3, taken from reference TRBV3-1 and TRBJ1-6): DTAVSQTPKYLVTQMGNDKSIKCEQNLGHDTMYWYKQDSKKFLKIMFSYNNKELIINETVPNRFSPKSPDKAHLNLHINSLELGDSAVYFCASSGQNNSPLHFGNGTRLTVT.

V gene TRBV4-2 combines with J gene TRBJ1-1; D gene uncertain. This CDR3 has 13 residues. The ends were cut back, 1 base at V and 0 bases at J, with 3 bases in the middle. CDR1 and CDR2 from the germline V gene are LGHNA and YNFKEQ. The CDR3 DNA sequence: TGTGCCAGCAGCCAAGGCGTGAACACTGAAGCTTTCTTT. Amino acids: CASSQGVNTEAFF.

This clonotype was counted only a few times. The J gene is TRBJ1-1, the V gene TRBV18, with D tentatively TRBD1 (5 bases). Germline values: CDR1 KGHSH, CDR2 LQKENI. The CDR3 spans 14 residues. Trimming cost V 0 bases and J 1 base, with 6 bases left between them. CDR3: CASSPPQGNTEAFF. The CDR3 bases are TGTGCCAGCTCACCACCTCAGGGGAACACTGAAGCTTTCTTT.

The chain carries TRBV5-1 and TRBJ2-3, with TRBD1 matching over 7 bases. Trimming took 0 bases from V and 2 from J; bases not matched to a gene: 3. The CDR3 runs 15 residues. The germline V gene has CDR1 SGHRS and CDR2 YFSETQ. DNA for the CDR3: TGCGCCAGCAGCTTGGGTGACAGGGACACAGATACGCAGTATTTT. Residues: CASSLGDRDTDTQYF.

The rearrangement joins TRBV20-1 to TRBJ2-5; D uncertain. CDR3 length equals 14 residues. V lost 6 bases, J lost 5 bases, and 19 bases lay in between. In germline, CDR1 is DFQATT, CDR2 SNEGSKA (reference sequence). The CDR3 sequence: CSARLPPAWETQYF. DNA for the CDR3: TGCAGTGCCCGCCTTCCCCCGGCCTGGGAGACCCAGTACTTC.

The rearrangement uses TRBV7-9 and TRBJ2-1; D call uncertain. Per germline, CDR1 SEHNR and CDR2 FQNEAQ (reference sequence). The ends were cut back, 3 bases at V and 5 bases at J, with 11 bases in the middle. The CDR3 spans 14 residues. The CDR3 here is CASSFTGSDNEQFF. The CDR3 DNA sequence: TGTGCCAGCAGCTTTACCGGGTCCGACAATGAGCAGTTCTTC.

This clonotype was found a few times. The chain's CDR3 is CASSYNRGSYQETQYF. Here the CDR3 DNA reads TGTGCCAGCAGTTACAATCGGGGGAGTTACCAAGAGACCCAGTACTTC. The chain joins TRBV6-2 or TRBV6-3 to TRBJ2-5, with a tentative D call TRBD2 (6 bases). CDR1 is MNHEY, CDR2 SVGEGT, per germline. The CDR3 sequence is 16 residues long. The V gene lost 2 bases and the J gene lost 0 bases, with 13 bases spanning the gap.

The CDR3: CASSYGWGKNTEAFF. The DNA of the CDR3 is TGTGCCAGCAGTTATGGGTGGGGAAAGAACACTGAAGCTTTCTTT. The J gene is TRBJ1-1, the V gene TRBV6-5, with D hard to call. Trimming stripped 3 bases from V and 1 base from J, with 12 bases between. Germline CDR1 MNHEY, CDR2 SVGAGI. This CDR3 spans 15 amino acids.